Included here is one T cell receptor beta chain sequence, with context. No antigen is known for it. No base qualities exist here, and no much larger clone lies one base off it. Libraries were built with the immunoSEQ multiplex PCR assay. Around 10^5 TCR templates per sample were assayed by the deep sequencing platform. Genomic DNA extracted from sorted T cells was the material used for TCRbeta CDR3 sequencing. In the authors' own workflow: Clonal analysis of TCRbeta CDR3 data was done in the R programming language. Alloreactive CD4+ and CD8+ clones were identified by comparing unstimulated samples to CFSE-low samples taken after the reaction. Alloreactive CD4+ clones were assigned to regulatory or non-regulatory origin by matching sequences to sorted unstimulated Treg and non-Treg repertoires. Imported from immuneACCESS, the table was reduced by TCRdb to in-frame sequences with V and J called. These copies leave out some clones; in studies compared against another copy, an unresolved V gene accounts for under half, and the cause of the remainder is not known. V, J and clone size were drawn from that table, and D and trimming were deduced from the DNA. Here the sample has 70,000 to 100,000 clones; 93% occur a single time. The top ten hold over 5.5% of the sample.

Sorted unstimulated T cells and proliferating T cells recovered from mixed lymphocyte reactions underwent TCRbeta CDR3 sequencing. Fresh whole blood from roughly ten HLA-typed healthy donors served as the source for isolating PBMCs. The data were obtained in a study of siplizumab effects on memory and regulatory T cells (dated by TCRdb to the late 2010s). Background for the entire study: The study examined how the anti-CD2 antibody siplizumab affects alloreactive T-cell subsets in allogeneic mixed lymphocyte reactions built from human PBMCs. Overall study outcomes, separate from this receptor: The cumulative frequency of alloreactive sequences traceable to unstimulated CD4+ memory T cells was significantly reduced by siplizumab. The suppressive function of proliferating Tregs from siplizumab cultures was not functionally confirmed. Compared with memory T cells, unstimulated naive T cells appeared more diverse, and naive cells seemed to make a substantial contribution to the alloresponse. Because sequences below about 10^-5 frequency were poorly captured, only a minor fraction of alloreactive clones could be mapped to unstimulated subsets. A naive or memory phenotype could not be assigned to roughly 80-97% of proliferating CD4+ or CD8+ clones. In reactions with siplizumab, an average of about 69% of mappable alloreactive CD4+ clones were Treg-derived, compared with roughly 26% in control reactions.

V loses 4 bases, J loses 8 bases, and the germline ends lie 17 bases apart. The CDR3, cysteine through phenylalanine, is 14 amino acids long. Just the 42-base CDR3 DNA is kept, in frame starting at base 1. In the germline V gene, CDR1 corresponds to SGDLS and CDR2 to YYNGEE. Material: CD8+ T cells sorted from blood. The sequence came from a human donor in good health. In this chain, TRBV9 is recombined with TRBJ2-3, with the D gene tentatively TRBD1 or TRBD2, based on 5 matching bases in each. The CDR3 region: CASSKGTAIGTQYF. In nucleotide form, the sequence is TGTGCCAGCAGCAAGGGGACCGCAATCGGTACGCAGTATTTT.